The clone carrying this T cell receptor beta chain has only one observation. Its specificity is unknown. The sample originates from a study of T-cell memory formation after mild COVID-19. From 5'RACE with constant-segment primers came TCR alpha and TCR beta cDNA libraries that carried sample barcodes and UMIs. One entry per CDR3 protein, called by TCRdb with MiXCR from the 5' RACE reads. The sample contains approximately 580,000 distinct CDR3 sequences, about a fifth of which appear only once. Study conclusions and caveats: Day 15 to 85 contracting clones showed balanced CD4/CD8; later expanders leaned CD4+. The study found contracting CD4+ clones mainly in CM and EM and contracting CD8+ clones in EMRA.

Source material: PBMCs or a T cell subset sorted from them (not recorded which). The clonotype comes from an adult woman who had mild COVID-19 (a few samples of this study predate the infection). Cell type and time point are not known.

The CDR3 DNA is TGTGCCAGCCCGGGGGTAACGAGGTACACTGAAGCTTTCTTT. Protein: CASPGVTRYTEAFF. V gene TRBV7-2 combines with J gene TRBJ1-1; D possibly corresponds to TRBD1 (5 bases). V was clipped by 8 bases and J by 3 bases, with 16 bases between them. CDR1 is SGHTA, CDR2 FQGNSA, per germline. CDR3 length: 14 residues.